The clone carrying this TCR beta chain was observed at least ten times. Antigen: not known. Profiling relied on immunoSEQ multiplex PCR, and the TCRdb table lists in-frame clones only, not all of them. The sample holds just over 150,000 clones, about nine tenths seen once. The entry originates in a study of T cell responses to AZD1222 COVID-19 vaccine. CDR3 size: 19 residues. V shed 0 bases and J 0 bases; nucleotides not matched to a gene: 5. CDR1 KGHSH and CDR2 LQKENI come from the germline V gene. Study-level points and caveats: In a largely white British group with more females than males, clonal diversity was possibly underestimated.

The V and J genes are TRBV18 and TRBJ2-1; 13 bases fit TRBD2. This TCR was sampled from an adult who received the AZD1222 COVID-19 vaccine. The specimen comprised peripheral blood, sampled 28 days after the second AZD1222 dose. Here the CDR3 DNA reads TGTGCCAGCTCACCACCGAGGGGACTAGCGGGGAGCTCCTACAATGAGCAGTTCTTC. Encoded protein: CASSPPRGLAGSSYNEQFF.